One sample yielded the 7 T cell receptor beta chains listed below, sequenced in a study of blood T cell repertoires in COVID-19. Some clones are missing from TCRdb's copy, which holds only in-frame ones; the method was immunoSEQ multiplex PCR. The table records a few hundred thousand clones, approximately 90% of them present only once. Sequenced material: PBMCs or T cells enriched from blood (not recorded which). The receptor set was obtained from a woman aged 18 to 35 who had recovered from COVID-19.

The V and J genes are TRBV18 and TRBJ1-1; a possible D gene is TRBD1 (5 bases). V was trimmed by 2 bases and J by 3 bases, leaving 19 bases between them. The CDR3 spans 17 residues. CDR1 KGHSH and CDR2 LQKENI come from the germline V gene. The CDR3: CASSPSGTASPHTEAFF. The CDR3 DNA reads TGTGCCAGCTCACCAAGCGGGACGGCATCCCCCCACACTGAAGCTTTCTTT.

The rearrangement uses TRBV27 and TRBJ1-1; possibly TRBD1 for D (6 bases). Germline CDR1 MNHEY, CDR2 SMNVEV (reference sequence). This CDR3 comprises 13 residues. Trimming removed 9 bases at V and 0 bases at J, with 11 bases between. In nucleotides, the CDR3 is TGTGCCAGTCAGGGGTTCATGAACACTGAAGCTTTCTTT. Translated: CASQGFMNTEAFF.

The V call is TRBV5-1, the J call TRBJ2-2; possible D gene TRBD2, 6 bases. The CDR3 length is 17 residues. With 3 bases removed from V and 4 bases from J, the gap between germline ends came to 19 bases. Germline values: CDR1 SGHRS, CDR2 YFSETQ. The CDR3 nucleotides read TGCGCCAGCAGCTGGGACTCAAGGGGCAAGGGCACCGGGGAGCTGTTTTTT. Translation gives CASSWDSRGKGTGELFF.

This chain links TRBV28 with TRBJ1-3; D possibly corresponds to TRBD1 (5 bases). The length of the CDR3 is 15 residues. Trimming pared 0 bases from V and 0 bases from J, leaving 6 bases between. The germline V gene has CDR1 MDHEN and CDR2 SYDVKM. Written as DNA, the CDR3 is TGTGCCAGCAGTTTATGGGGGGGCTCTGGAAACACCATATATTTT. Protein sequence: CASSLWGGSGNTIYF.

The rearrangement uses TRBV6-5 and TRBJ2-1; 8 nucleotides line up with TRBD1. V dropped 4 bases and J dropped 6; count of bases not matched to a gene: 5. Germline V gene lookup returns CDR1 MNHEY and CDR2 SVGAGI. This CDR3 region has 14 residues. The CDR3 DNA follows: TGTGCCAGCAGTTGGGGACAGGCTCGCAATGAGCAGTTCTTC. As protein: CASSWGQARNEQFF.

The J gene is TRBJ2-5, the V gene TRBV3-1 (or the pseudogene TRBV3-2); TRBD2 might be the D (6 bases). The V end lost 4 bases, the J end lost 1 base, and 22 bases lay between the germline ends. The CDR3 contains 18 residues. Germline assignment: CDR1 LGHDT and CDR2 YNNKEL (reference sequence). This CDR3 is CASSPKITRGGTQETQYF. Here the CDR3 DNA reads TGTGCCAGCAGCCCCAAGATTACTCGTGGGGGGACCCAAGAGACCCAGTACTTC.

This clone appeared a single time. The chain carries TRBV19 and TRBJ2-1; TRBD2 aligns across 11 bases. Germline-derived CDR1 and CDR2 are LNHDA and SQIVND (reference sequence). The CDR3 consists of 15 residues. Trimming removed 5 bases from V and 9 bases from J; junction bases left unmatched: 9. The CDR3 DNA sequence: TGTGCCAGTAGTCTAGTAGCGGGAGGGCGACTTGAGCAGTTCTTC. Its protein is CASSLVAGGRLEQFF. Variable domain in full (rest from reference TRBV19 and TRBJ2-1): DGGITQSPKYLFRKEGQNVTLSCEQNLNHDAMYWYRQDPGQGLRLIYYSQIVNDFQKGDIAEGYSVSREKKESFPLTVTSAQKNPTAFYLCASSLVAGGRLEQFFGPGTRLTVL.